These 8 T cell receptor beta chains originate from one sample sequenced in a study of blood T cell repertoires in COVID-19. Sequenced by immunoSEQ multiplex PCR; TCRdb stores in-frame clones only, minus some. The repertoire holds around 200,000 clones, over 75% seen once, with roughly 2% in the top ten. The sample consisted of peripheral blood. These receptor sequences come from a man aged 40-49 years with active or convalescent COVID-19.

V and J are TRBV19 and TRBJ1-5, with D possibly matching TRBD1 (5 bases). CDR1 and CDR2 (germline): LNHDA, SQIVND (reference sequence). The CDR3 has 15 amino acids. Deletions cut 7 bases from V and 0 bases from J, with 13 bases between. The CDR3 protein is CASTPGGYSNQPQHF. CDR3 in DNA: TGTGCCAGTACCCCGGGGGGATATAGCAATCAGCCCCAGCATTTT. The full variable domain, with the rest looked up from reference TRBV19 and TRBJ1-5, is DGGITQSPKYLFRKEGQNVTLSCEQNLNHDAMYWYRQDPGQGLRLIYYSQIVNDFQKGDIAEGYSVSREKKESFPLTVTSAQKNPTAFYLCASTPGGYSNQPQHFGDGTRLSIL.

The CDR3, as DNA: TGCGCCACTCAGGAGACCAGGGGGCGATCCTACGAGCAGTACTTC. This gives the protein CATQETRGRSYEQYF. The V gene is TRBV10-2, the J gene TRBJ2-7, with TRBD1 matching 8 bases. The CDR3 consists of 15 residues. V lost 10 bases and J lost 1; bases outside the gene matches: 12. The germline gives CDR1 WSHSY, CDR2 SAAADI.

This clone occurred a few times. This chain connects TRBV3-1 (or the pseudogene TRBV3-2) to TRBJ1-2; perhaps TRBD1 as D (5 bases). This CDR3 is built from 14 residues. CDR1 and CDR2 (germline): LGHDT, YNNKEL (reference sequence). Trimming shortened V by 1 base and J by 2 bases, and 8 bases separated the two germline ends. CDR3 in amino acids: CASSQGKGNYGYTF. CDR3 DNA sequence: TGTGCCAGCAGCCAAGGAAAGGGGAACTATGGCTACACCTTC.

This chain connects TRBV28 to TRBJ1-1; the D gene is possibly TRBD1 (6 bases). The CDR3 contains 14 residues. CDR1 MDHEN and CDR2 SYDVKM come from the germline V gene. V lost 3 bases and J 2 bases, leaving 10 bases between the germline ends. This CDR3 is CASSFRGPNTEAFF. The CDR3 nucleotides are TGTGCCAGCAGTTTCAGGGGCCCAAACACTGAAGCTTTCTTT.

This clone has only one observation. The chain is built from TRBV27 and TRBJ2-5, with 7 nucleotides matching TRBD2. Germline V CDR1 and CDR2: MNHEY, SMNVEV (reference sequence). CDR3 size: 15 residues. Germline trimming cut 5 bases from V and 5 bases from J; bases unmatched to any gene: 11. DNA for the CDR3: TGTGCCAGCAGTCCCCGGTGGGGGGGATCGGAGACCCAGTACTTC. Protein sequence: CASSPRWGGSETQYF.

This clone was found once. The chain's CDR3 is CASSLVGAGNTIYF. The CDR3 DNA follows: TGTGCCAGCAGCTTGGTGGGAGCCGGAAACACCATATATTTT. This chain links TRBV5-4 with TRBJ1-3; unclear D gene. Between the trimmed V and J ends, which lost 0 bases and 4 bases, there was a span of 8 bases. The CDR3 is made up of 14 amino acids. Per germline, CDR1 SGHNT and CDR2 YYREEE (reference sequence).

The rearrangement uses TRBV6-1 and TRBJ2-7, with D tentatively TRBD2 (6 bases). The V and J ends lost 2 bases and 4 bases respectively, with 12 bases between them. The CDR3 is 14 residues long. Germline V gives CDR1 MNHNS, CDR2 SASEGT. In DNA form, the CDR3 reads TGTGCCAGCAGTGAACTAGTTCGGGGGTACGAGCAGTACTTC. It encodes CASSELVRGYEQYF.

CDR3 sequence (DNA): TGTGCCAGCAGCTCCGGTCCCGGGACAGAGAATGAAAAACTGTTTTTT. This gives the protein CASSSGPGTENEKLFF. The chain links TRBV5-4 to TRBJ1-4; 7 nucleotides align to TRBD1. The CDR3 runs 16 residues. Germline V gene lookup returns CDR1 SGHNT and CDR2 YYREEE (reference sequence). With 3 bases clipped from V and 5 bases from J, the junction kept 10 bases outside the gene matches.